This entry lists 30 T cell receptor beta chains sequenced from one sample in a study of T cell responses to AZD1222 COVID-19 vaccine. Profiled with immunoSEQ multiplex PCR; TCRdb holds only in-frame clones, not every one. The sample holds 180,000 or so clones, 94% seen once. The sample was peripheral blood, taken on day 0 of AZD1222 vaccination. The receptors derive from an adult in good health.

This clone has only one observation. The CDR3 sequence is CAWTRTTTDTQYF. The CDR3 DNA follows: TGTGCCTGGACTAGGACTACCACAGATACGCAGTATTTT. The genes are TRBV30 and TRBJ2-3; maybe TRBD2 (6 bases). Per germline, CDR1 GTSNPN and CDR2 SVGIG (reference sequence). The CDR3 is 13 amino acids. V was clipped by 4 bases and J by 2 bases, with 10 bases between them.

V usage is TRBV20-1 and J usage is TRBJ2-1; D not resolved. Trimming cost V 6 bases and J 12 bases, with 12 bases left between them. This CDR3 spans 10 amino acids. Germline assignment: CDR1 DFQATT and CDR2 SNEGSKA (reference sequence). The DNA of the CDR3 is TGCAGTGCAACTAATTTGGGGCAGTTCTTC. Amino acids: CSATNLGQFF.

This chain joins TRBV10-3 and TRBJ2-7; 8 positions agree with TRBD2. The CDR3 has 15 residues. Germline V gives CDR1 ENHRY, CDR2 SYGVKD. Unmatched junction bases numbered 12, after V lost 8 bases and J lost 3 bases. CDR3 in DNA: TGTGCCATCCAACGTGGGGCGGGAGGAAACTACGAGCAGTACTTC. Translation: CAIQRGAGGNYEQYF.

The chain recombines TRBV12-2 with TRBJ1-4; the table's TRBD1 call for D was not verified on the DNA. TRBV12-2 is annotated as a pseudogene. This CDR3 region has 15 residues. The CDR3 coding sequence is TGTGCAAGTCGCTTTGGACAGGGACCTCGCGAAAAACTGTTTTTT. Its translation is CASRFGQGPREKLFF.

J is TRBJ1-2 and V is TRBV10-1; D gene ambiguous. The germline V and J ends were trimmed by 2 bases and 8 bases, with 12 bases remaining between them. Germline V gives CDR1 WNHNN, CDR2 SYGVQD (reference sequence). CDR3 length equals 13 residues. Written as DNA, the CDR3 is TGCGCCAGCAGTGAGGAGGAACATCGGGGCTACACCTTC. Its protein is CASSEEEHRGYTF.

V and J are TRBV10-1 and TRBJ2-3; the D gene is possibly TRBD1 (5 bases). CDR1 and CDR2 from the germline V gene are WNHNN and SYGVQD (reference sequence). The CDR3 sequence is 15 residues long. Trimming took off 1 base at V and 7 bases at J, with 15 bases between the two ends. The CDR3 DNA sequence: TGCGCCAGCAGTGAGTTTGACAAGGGGCTCTATACGCAGTATTTT. It encodes CASSEFDKGLYTQYF.

The rearrangement joins TRBV25-1 to TRBJ1-1; tentative D call: TRBD1 (5 bases). The length of the CDR3 is 13 residues. Germline V gene lookup returns CDR1 MGHDK and CDR2 SYGVNS. The ends were cut back, 2 bases at V and 4 bases at J, with 8 bases in the middle. CDR3 residues: CASSERRVTEAFF. The DNA of the CDR3 is TGTGCCAGCAGTGAACGCAGGGTCACTGAAGCTTTCTTT.

The chain joins TRBV29-1 to TRBJ2-2; D is perhaps TRBD1 or TRBD2 (6 bases each). The CDR3 is made up of 14 amino acids. The germline V gene encodes CDR1 SQVTM and CDR2 ANQGSEA. Trimming cost V 2 bases and J 5 bases, with 12 bases left between them. CDR3 nucleotides: TGCAGCGTTGAAACGGGGGCTGGGACCGGGGAGCTGTTTTTT. Amino acid sequence: CSVETGAGTGELFF.

The rearrangement uses TRBV28 and TRBJ2-7; D may correspond to TRBD1 or TRBD2 (5 bases each). Germline assignment: CDR1 MDHEN and CDR2 SYDVKM. CDR3 length equals 14 residues. V lost 7 bases and J lost 3, with 16 bases in between. The CDR3 protein is CASTFGGRVYEQYF. The DNA of the CDR3 is TGTGCCAGCACTTTTGGGGGACGGGTCTACGAGCAGTACTTC.

The chain recombines TRBV7-9 with TRBJ1-2, with 9 nucleotides matching TRBD1. V trimming: 6 bases; J trimming: 8 bases; junction bases outside the gene matches: 13. Germline CDR1 and CDR2: SEHNR and FQNEAQ (reference sequence). This CDR3 has 15 residues. The CDR3 coding sequence is TGTGCCAGCAGTTCAGCCGGGACAGGGACCTCGGGCTACACCTTC. Translated: CASSSAGTGTSGYTF.

This chain connects TRBV28 to TRBJ2-7, with TRBD1 matching 7 bases. The V gene end was trimmed by 7 bases and the J gene end by 2 bases; junction bases not matched to a gene: 17. Germline values: CDR1 MDHEN, CDR2 SYDVKM. The length of the CDR3 is 17 residues. In DNA form, the CDR3 reads TGTGCCAGCACCCTTAGGGGGACAGTTCCAGGGGCCTACGAGCAGTACTTC. This codes for CASTLRGTVPGAYEQYF.

The V and J genes are TRBV5-1 and TRBJ2-1, with 8 bases matching TRBD2. The germline gives CDR1 SGHRS, CDR2 YFSETQ. V shed 0 bases, J shed 6 bases, and the junction held 5 bases outside the gene matches. CDR3 length: 15 amino acids. The CDR3 DNA sequence: TGCGCCAGCAGCTTGGCCTTTACTAGCGGCAATGAGCAGTTCTTC. Translated: CASSLAFTSGNEQFF.

CDR3: CASSLEGAYTEAFF. In DNA, the CDR3 is TGTGCCAGCAGCTTAGAGGGGGCCTACACTGAAGCTTTCTTT. The chain combines TRBV11-2 with TRBJ1-1, with a weak D call TRBD1 (6 bases). The length of the CDR3 is 14 residues. Trimming pared 0 bases from V and 3 bases from J, leaving 8 bases between. Germline CDR1 is SGHAT and CDR2 is FQNNGV.

V usage is TRBV24-1 and J usage is TRBJ2-7; 7 bases align to TRBD1. Germline CDR1 is KGHDR and CDR2 is SFDVKD. J gave up 2 bases and V 0 bases, and 6 bases lay outside the gene matches. CDR3 length equals 16 residues. The CDR3, as DNA: TGTGCCACCAGTGATTTGGCGGAGCAGGGGGCCTACGAGCAGTACTTC. Its translation is CATSDLAEQGAYEQYF.

Concerning this clone: The sample holds other DNA sequences that translate to the same CDR3. The chain carries TRBV7-9 and TRBJ1-1; D uncertain. Germline CDR1 SEHNR, CDR2 FQNEAQ (reference sequence). V lost 3 bases to trimming and J lost 2 bases, with 10 bases between them. This CDR3 has 14 residues. CDR3 region: CASSLAQFNTEAFF. CDR3 nucleotides: TGTGCCAGCAGCTTGGCACAGTTTAACACTGAAGCTTTCTTT.

The chain uses TRBV27 and TRBJ1-5, with TRBD1 as a possible D gene (5 bases). The length of the CDR3 is 15 residues. Deletions cut 6 bases from V and 2 bases from J, with 14 bases between. CDR1 and CDR2 from the germline V gene are MNHEY and SMNVEV (reference sequence). The CDR3 DNA sequence: TGTGCCAGCAGCACAGGTTCGGCGGGCAATCAGCCCCAGCATTTT. This codes for CASSTGSAGNQPQHF.

The gene calls are TRBV11-1 and TRBJ1-1, with a tentative D call TRBD1 (5 bases). The CDR3 runs to 15 residues. Germline V lookup: CDR1 SGHAT, CDR2 FQDESV (reference sequence). V was shortened by 5 bases and J by 0 bases, with 13 bases between the two germline ends. The CDR3 loop is CASSPGLFLNTEAFF. The CDR3 DNA follows: TGTGCCAGCAGCCCGGGGCTTTTCCTGAACACTGAAGCTTTCTTT.

The rearrangement uses TRBV28 and TRBJ1-5; the match to TRBD1 covers 9 bases. Trimming at V came to 7 bases and at J to 2 bases, leaving 6 bases not matched to a gene. The length of the CDR3 is 15 residues. CDR1 is MDHEN and CDR2 is SYDVKM in the germline V gene. In DNA, the CDR3 is TGTGCCAGCACCGCCGGGACAGGGCGCAATCAGCCCCAGCATTTT. This sequence encodes CASTAGTGRNQPQHF.

The rearrangement links TRBV30 to TRBJ2-2; D remains unclear. The CDR3 has 14 amino acids. The V gene lost 1 base and the J gene lost 5 bases, with 11 bases spanning the gap. Germline V gives CDR1 GTSNPN, CDR2 SVGIG (reference sequence). This CDR3 is CAWSGQAKTGELFF. The CDR3 DNA follows: TGTGCCTGGAGTGGTCAGGCAAAGACCGGGGAGCTGTTTTTT.

V gene TRBV4-2 combines with J gene TRBJ2-7, with D maybe TRBD2 (5 bases). V lost 0 bases and J 6 bases, leaving 6 bases between the germline ends. Germline V gene lookup returns CDR1 LGHNA and CDR2 YNFKEQ. This CDR3 region has 12 residues. CDR3 sequence: CASSQDRGEQYF. The CDR3 DNA reads TGTGCCAGCAGCCAAGATCGGGGCGAGCAGTACTTC.

The J gene is TRBJ1-2, the V gene TRBV5-4; D may be TRBD1 (6 bases). The CDR3 totals 15 residues. Trimming left V 4 bases short and J 3 bases short, with 16 bases between. The germline V gene has CDR1 SGHNT and CDR2 YYREEE (reference sequence). CDR3 DNA: TGTGCCAGCAGCCTGGGGACACCTTTGGACTATGGCTACACCTTC. It is translated as CASSLGTPLDYGYTF.

The chain couples TRBV6-5 to TRBJ1-5, with TRBD1 as a possible D gene (5 bases). Germline values: CDR1 MNHEY, CDR2 SVGAGI. V lost 6 bases and J 0 bases, leaving 12 bases between the germline ends. This CDR3 region has 15 residues. CDR3 sequence: CASRGGAASNQPQHF. The CDR3, as DNA: TGTGCCAGCAGGGGCGGGGCAGCTAGCAATCAGCCCCAGCATTTT.

The chain links TRBV20-1 to TRBJ1-2, with 8 bases identical to TRBD1. V was pared by 3 bases and J by 4 bases, with 4 bases of the junction left unmatched. The CDR3 runs 13 residues. The germline gives CDR1 DFQATT, CDR2 SNEGSKA (reference sequence). For the CDR3, the DNA is TGCAGTGCTAGTCAGGGACAGGCCTATGGCTACACCTTC. Translating it yields CSASQGQAYGYTF.

V usage is TRBV5-5 and J usage is TRBJ1-5; D might be TRBD1 (5 bases). V lost 4 bases to trimming and J lost 2 bases, with 13 bases between them. Germline V gene data show CDR1 as SGHKS and CDR2 as YYEKEE (reference sequence). This CDR3 spans 15 amino acids. The CDR3 DNA reads as TGTGCCAGCAGCCGGGGGAATTCGGGCAATCAGCCCCAGCATTTT. This sequence encodes CASSRGNSGNQPQHF.

This clone was seen just once. The rearrangement joins TRBV6-1 to TRBJ2-7; D gene ambiguous. Trimming removed 0 bases from V and 2 bases from J, with 8 bases in between. This CDR3 has 14 residues. The germline V gene encodes CDR1 MNHNS and CDR2 SASEGT. The chain's CDR3 is CASSEAHPTYEQYF. The CDR3 DNA reads TGTGCCAGCAGTGAAGCTCACCCCACCTACGAGCAGTACTTC.

The chain has TRBV7-2 and TRBJ1-3; D possibly corresponds to TRBD1 (6 bases). The germline V gene has CDR1 SGHTA and CDR2 FQGNSA. V was pared by 4 bases and J by 2 bases, with 15 bases between. The CDR3 sequence is 16 residues long. The CDR3 spells CASSSRNRAAGNTIYF. The DNA for the CDR3 is TGTGCCAGCAGCTCCCGCAACAGGGCAGCTGGAAACACCATATATTTT.

This clone was observed a few times. This chain joins TRBV28 and TRBJ1-1, with no clear D. The CDR3 extends over 13 amino acids. V was trimmed by 8 bases and J by 0 bases, leaving 10 bases between them. The germline CDR1 and CDR2 sequences are MDHEN and SYDVKM. The CDR3 protein is CASADTMNTEAFF. The CDR3 DNA reads TGTGCCAGCGCAGATACCATGAACACTGAAGCTTTCTTT.

This clone showed up just once. The chain couples TRBV30 to TRBJ2-3; unclear D gene. Looked up from germline, CDR1 is GTSNPN and CDR2 is SVGIG (reference sequence). CDR3 length: 11 residues. Between the trimmed V and J ends, which lost 2 bases and 6 bases, there was a span of 6 bases. CDR3 sequence reads: CAWSIGDTQYF. In DNA form, the CDR3 reads TGTGCCTGGAGTATTGGGGATACGCAGTATTTT.

The CDR3 protein is CASQRSLRGDTQYF. The CDR3 DNA is TGTGCCAGCCAGAGGAGCCTTCGGGGCGATACGCAGTATTTT. The gene calls are TRBV6-5 and TRBJ2-3, with D perhaps given as TRBD1 or TRBD2 (5 bases each). This CDR3 region has 14 residues. V lost 8 bases to trimming and J lost 6 bases, with 18 bases between them. The germline CDR1 and CDR2 sequences are MNHEY and SVGAGI.

The chain has TRBV7-2 and TRBJ2-6; D is uncertain. The germline gives CDR1 SGHTA, CDR2 FQGNSA. V lost 8 bases to trimming and J lost 3 bases, with 11 bases between them. This CDR3 has 14 amino acids. Here the CDR3 DNA reads TGTGCCAGCCAGCTGGCTGTTGGGGCCAACGTCCTGACTTTC. This translates into CASQLAVGANVLTF.